The rows below give T cell receptor beta chains drawn from one sample of a study of T cells in placental villitis. Sequencing used immunoSEQ multiplex PCR; TCRdb keeps in-frame clones, though not all of them. The sample comprises about 600 clones, 82% of which are singletons, and roughly 15% rests with the top ten. The material sequenced was placental tissue containing maternal and fetal cells. The receptors come from a human patient with villitis of unknown etiology; the placental T cells may come from both mother and fetus. Both conserved end residues are part of each CDR3. Each record gives: J gene, V gene, D gene, clone size, CDR3 DNA, CDR3 protein. The D gene is left open where the match is weak. The size of a clone is reported for some rows only, either as once, few or many, or as a class for expanded clones.

J gene: TRBJ2-5
V gene: TRBV12-3/TRBV12-4
D gene: .
clone size: few
CDR3 DNA: TGTGCCAGCAGTTTGGGAGAGACCCAGTACTTC
CDR3 protein: CASSLGETQYF

J gene: TRBJ1-6
V gene: TRBV2
D gene: .
clone size: .
CDR3 DNA: TGTGCCAGCAGTCGGACGGGACGGCCCTATAATTCACCCCTCCACTTT
CDR3 protein: CASSRTGRPYNSPLHF

J gene: TRBJ1-1
V gene: TRBV10-3
D gene: .
clone size: .
CDR3 DNA: TGTGTCATCAGTGAAGTGGCAAGGGAGAACACTGAAGCTTTCTTT
CDR3 protein: CVISEVARENTEAFF

J gene: TRBJ2-4
V gene: TRBV25-1
D gene: .
clone size: .
CDR3 DNA: TGTGCCAGCAGTGATCTCGGTGCGAACATTCAGTACTTC
CDR3 protein: CASSDLGANIQYF

J gene: TRBJ2-5
V gene: TRBV24-1
D gene: TRBD2
clone size: .
CDR3 DNA: TGTGCCACCAGTGATCCCTCACTAGCGGGGTCACAAGAGACCCAGTACTTC
CDR3 protein: CATSDPSLAGSQETQYF

J gene: TRBJ2-5
V gene: TRBV6-5
D gene: .
clone size: .
CDR3 DNA: TGTGCCAGCAGCTTTGGAGGGGGAGGGACCCAGTACTTC
CDR3 protein: CASSFGGGGTQYF

J gene: TRBJ2-1
V gene: TRBV23-1
D gene: .
clone size: .
CDR3 DNA: TGCGCCAGCAGTCAATCCCCGGGGGCGAAGCGCTCCTACAATGAGCAGTTCTTC
CDR3 protein: CASSQSPGAKRSYNEQFF

J gene: TRBJ2-4
V gene: TRBV19
D gene: .
clone size: .
CDR3 DNA: TGTGCCAGTCGGGCCGATGGAGCCAAAAACATTCAGTACTTC
CDR3 protein: CASRADGAKNIQYF

J gene: TRBJ2-7
V gene: TRBV10-3
D gene: TRBD2
clone size: .
CDR3 DNA: TGTGCCATCAGTGGGACTAGCGGGGGGTACGAGCAGTACTTC
CDR3 protein: CAISGTSGGYEQYF

J gene: TRBJ2-2
V gene: TRBV5-1
D gene: TRBD1
clone size: .
CDR3 DNA: TGCGCCAGCGGTCGACAGGGTGGGACCGGGGAGCTGTTTTTT
CDR3 protein: CASGRQGGTGELFF

J gene: TRBJ2-3
V gene: TRBV2
D gene: TRBD1
clone size: .
CDR3 DNA: TGTGCCAGCAGTAAACAACAGGGGACCCGCACAGATACGCAGTATTTT
CDR3 protein: CASSKQQGTRTDTQYF

J gene: TRBJ2-1
V gene: TRBV21-1
D gene: .
clone size: .
CDR3 DNA: TGTGCCAGCAGCAAAGTAGGCAGGGGGGGACACAATGAGCAGTTCTTC
CDR3 protein: CASSKVGRGGHNEQFF

J gene: TRBJ2-3
V gene: TRBV7-6
D gene: .
clone size: .
CDR3 DNA: TGTGCCAGCAGCCAAATCCTACAAGGAGGAGATACGCAGTATTTT
CDR3 protein: CASSQILQGGDTQYF

J gene: TRBJ1-6
V gene: TRBV2
D gene: TRBD1
clone size: .
CDR3 DNA: TGTGCCAGCACCACAGGGGTGAGGTCCTATAATTCACCCCTCCACTTT
CDR3 protein: CASTTGVRSYNSPLHF

J gene: TRBJ1-4
V gene: TRBV2
D gene: .
clone size: .
CDR3 DNA: TGTGCCAGCAGTGAGATAAGGTCTAATGAAAAACTGTTTTTT
CDR3 protein: CASSEIRSNEKLFF

J gene: TRBJ2-5
V gene: TRBV7-9
D gene: .
clone size: .
CDR3 DNA: TGTGCCAGCAGCTCCGACCGGATCCAGTACTTC
CDR3 protein: CASSSDRIQYF

J gene: TRBJ1-2
V gene: TRBV5-1
D gene: TRBD1
clone size: .
CDR3 DNA: TGCGCCAGCAGCCCCGGGACAGGGGATGTTTATGGCTACACCTTC
CDR3 protein: CASSPGTGDVYGYTF

J gene: TRBJ2-7
V gene: TRBV7-6
D gene: TRBD1
clone size: .
CDR3 DNA: TGTGCCAGCAGCCCGGGACAGGGGGCCTACGAGCAGTACTTC
CDR3 protein: CASSPGQGAYEQYF

J gene: TRBJ2-5
V gene: TRBV13
D gene: .
clone size: .
CDR3 DNA: TGTGCCAGCACGGCGAGATCATTACAAGAGACCCAGTACTTC
CDR3 protein: CASTARSLQETQYF

J gene: TRBJ2-3
V gene: TRBV2
D gene: .
clone size: .
CDR3 DNA: TGTGCCAGCAGTGAAGAGCCTACGCAGTATTTT
CDR3 protein: CASSEEPTQYF

J gene: TRBJ1-2
V gene: TRBV6-5
D gene: .
clone size: .
CDR3 DNA: TGTGCCAGCAGTTCCGGGCCACCGGGAGGCTACACCTTC
CDR3 protein: CASSSGPPGGYTF

J gene: TRBJ1-1
V gene: TRBV27
D gene: .
clone size: .
CDR3 DNA: TGTGCCAGCAGTTGGTCGGTGAACACTGAAGCTTTCTTT
CDR3 protein: CASSWSVNTEAFF

J gene: TRBJ1-5
V gene: TRBV19
D gene: TRBD1
clone size: .
CDR3 DNA: TGTGCCAGCGGCCGGACAGGGACTTATAGCAATCAGCCCCAGCATTTT
CDR3 protein: CASGRTGTYSNQPQHF

J gene: TRBJ1-3
V gene: TRBV5-1
D gene: TRBD1
clone size: .
CDR3 DNA: TGCGCCAGCAGCAGGGGACAGGAGGAAAACACCATATATTTT
CDR3 protein: CASSRGQEENTIYF

J gene: TRBJ1-5
V gene: TRBV19
D gene: .
clone size: once
CDR3 DNA: TGTGCCAGCAGAACTCAAACTCCGGGGGGACAGCCCCAGCATTTT
CDR3 protein: CASRTQTPGGQPQHF

J gene: TRBJ1-3
V gene: TRBV27
D gene: .
clone size: .
CDR3 DNA: TGTGCCAGACTCCCCACCATATATTTT
CDR3 protein: CARLPTIYF

J gene: TRBJ2-1
V gene: TRBV2
D gene: .
clone size: .
CDR3 DNA: TGTGCCGGTGGGAATGAGCAGTTCTTC
CDR3 protein: CAGGNEQFF

J gene: TRBJ1-1
V gene: TRBV28
D gene: .
clone size: .
CDR3 DNA: TGTGCCAGCAGTCCGTGGGCAGGTCTCGGAGCTTTCTTT
CDR3 protein: CASSPWAGLGAFF

J gene: TRBJ1-5
V gene: TRBV28
D gene: .
clone size: .
CDR3 DNA: TGTGCCAGCAGCTTGGGGTTCAATCAGCCCCAGCATTTT
CDR3 protein: CASSLGFNQPQHF

J gene: TRBJ1-1
V gene: TRBV10-2
D gene: .
clone size: once
CDR3 DNA: TGCGCCAGCACCCCACTGAGGGGACTGAACACTGAAGCTTTCTTT
CDR3 protein: CASTPLRGLNTEAFF

J gene: TRBJ1-1
V gene: TRBV18
D gene: .
clone size: .
CDR3 DNA: TGTGCCAGCTCATCCATCCAAAGTCCTATGAACACTGAAGCTTTCTTT
CDR3 protein: CASSSIQSPMNTEAFF

J gene: TRBJ2-3
V gene: TRBV24-1
D gene: .
clone size: .
CDR3 DNA: TGTGCCACCGGGGACACCACAGATACGCAGTATTTT
CDR3 protein: CATGDTTDTQYF

J gene: TRBJ2-1
V gene: TRBV6-5
D gene: .
clone size: .
CDR3 DNA: TGTGCCAGCAGTTACGGAACGGCGCACAATGAGCAGTTCTTC
CDR3 protein: CASSYGTAHNEQFF

J gene: TRBJ2-1
V gene: TRBV5-5
D gene: TRBD1
clone size: .
CDR3 DNA: TGTGCCACGGCGACAGGGATGAGGTCCTACAATGAGCAGTTCTTC
CDR3 protein: CATATGMRSYNEQFF

J gene: TRBJ2-5
V gene: TRBV13
D gene: .
clone size: .
CDR3 DNA: TGTGCCAGCAGCGCGCGACAGATACAAGAGACCCAGTACTTC
CDR3 protein: CASSARQIQETQYF

J gene: TRBJ2-5
V gene: TRBV13
D gene: .
clone size: few
CDR3 DNA: TGTGCCAGCAGCTTACGGCGTATCCAAGAGACCCAGTACTTC
CDR3 protein: CASSLRRIQETQYF

J gene: TRBJ2-5
V gene: TRBV5-1
D gene: .
clone size: .
CDR3 DNA: TGCGCCAGCAGCCTTCTAGCCCAAGAGACCCAGTACTTC
CDR3 protein: CASSLLAQETQYF

J gene: TRBJ1-5
V gene: TRBV18
D gene: TRBD1
clone size: .
CDR3 DNA: TGTGCCAGCTCACCGCGGGACAGAAATCAGCCCCAGCATTTT
CDR3 protein: CASSPRDRNQPQHF

J gene: TRBJ2-7
V gene: TRBV28
D gene: TRBD1
clone size: few
CDR3 DNA: TGTGCCAGCAGTTCCCCAGGACAGGGCTCCTACGAGCAGTACTTC
CDR3 protein: CASSSPGQGSYEQYF

J gene: TRBJ1-2
V gene: TRBV3-1/TRBV3-2
D gene: TRBD1
clone size: .
CDR3 DNA: TGTGCCAGCAGCCAATGGACAGGAACTTATAACTATGGCTACACCTTC
CDR3 protein: CASSQWTGTYNYGYTF

J gene: TRBJ2-1
V gene: TRBV12-3/TRBV12-4
D gene: .
clone size: .
CDR3 DNA: TGTGCCAGCAGTTTAGCGCTCAAGGGACAGTTCTTC
CDR3 protein: CASSLALKGQFF

J gene: TRBJ1-4
V gene: TRBV28
D gene: .
clone size: once
CDR3 DNA: TGTGCCAGCAGTTTCTACCCGACAGGTTCGGGTTATGAAAAACTGTTTTTT
CDR3 protein: CASSFYPTGSGYEKLFF

J gene: TRBJ1-2
V gene: TRBV10-1
D gene: TRBD1
clone size: .
CDR3 DNA: TGCGCCAGCAGTGAGTCTGGGACAGATCTACCCTACACCTTC
CDR3 protein: CASSESGTDLPYTF

J gene: TRBJ2-5
V gene: TRBV13
D gene: .
clone size: few
CDR3 DNA: TGTGCCAGCAGCCTAAGGACCTTACAAGAGACCCAGTACTTC
CDR3 protein: CASSLRTLQETQYF

J gene: TRBJ2-1
V gene: TRBV9
D gene: .
clone size: .
CDR3 DNA: TGTGCCAGCAGCACCTCCGGGTCGATAAACAATGAGCAGTTCTTC
CDR3 protein: CASSTSGSINNEQFF